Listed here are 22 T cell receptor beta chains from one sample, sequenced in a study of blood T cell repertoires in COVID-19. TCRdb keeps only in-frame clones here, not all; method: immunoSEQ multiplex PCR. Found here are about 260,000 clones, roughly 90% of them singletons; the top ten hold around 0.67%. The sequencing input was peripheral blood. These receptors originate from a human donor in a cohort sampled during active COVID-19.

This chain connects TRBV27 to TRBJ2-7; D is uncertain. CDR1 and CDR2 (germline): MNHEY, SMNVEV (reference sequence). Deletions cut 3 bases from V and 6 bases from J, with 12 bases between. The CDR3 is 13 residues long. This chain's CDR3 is CASSLSRSLEQYF. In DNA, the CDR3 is TGTGCCAGCAGTTTGTCCAGGTCCCTCGAGCAGTACTTC.

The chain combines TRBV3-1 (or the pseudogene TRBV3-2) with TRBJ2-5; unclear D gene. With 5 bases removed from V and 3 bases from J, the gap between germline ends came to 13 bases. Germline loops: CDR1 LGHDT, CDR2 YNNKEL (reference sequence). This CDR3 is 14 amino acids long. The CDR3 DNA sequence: TGTGCCAGCAGCTTCTCACATACAAAAGAGACCCAGTACTTC. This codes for CASSFSHTKETQYF.

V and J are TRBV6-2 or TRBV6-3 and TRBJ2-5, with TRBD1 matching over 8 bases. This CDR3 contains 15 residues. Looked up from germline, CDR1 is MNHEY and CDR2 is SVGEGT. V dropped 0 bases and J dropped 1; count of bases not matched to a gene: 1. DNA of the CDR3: TGTGCCAGCAGTTACTCCGACAGGGGCCAAGAGACCCAGTACTTC. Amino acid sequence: CASSYSDRGQETQYF.

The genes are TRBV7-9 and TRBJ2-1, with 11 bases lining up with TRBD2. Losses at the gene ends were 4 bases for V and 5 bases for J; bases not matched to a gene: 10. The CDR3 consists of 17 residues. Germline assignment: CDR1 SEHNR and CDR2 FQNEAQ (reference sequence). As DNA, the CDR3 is TGTGCCAGCAGCTCATACATTAGCGGGAGGGCTGACAATGAGCAGTTCTTC. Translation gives CASSSYISGRADNEQFF.

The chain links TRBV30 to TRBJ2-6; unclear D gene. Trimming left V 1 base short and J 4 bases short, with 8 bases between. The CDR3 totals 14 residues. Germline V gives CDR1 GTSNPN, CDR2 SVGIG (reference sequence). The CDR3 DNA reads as TGTGCCTGGAGTGCCGTAACAGGGGCCAACGTCCTGACTTTC. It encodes CAWSAVTGANVLTF.

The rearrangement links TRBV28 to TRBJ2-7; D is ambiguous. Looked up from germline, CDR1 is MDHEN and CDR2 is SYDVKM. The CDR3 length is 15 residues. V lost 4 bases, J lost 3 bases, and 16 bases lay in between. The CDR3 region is CASSSSSLRFYEQYF. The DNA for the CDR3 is TGTGCCAGCAGTTCCTCTAGTCTGAGGTTCTACGAGCAGTACTTC.

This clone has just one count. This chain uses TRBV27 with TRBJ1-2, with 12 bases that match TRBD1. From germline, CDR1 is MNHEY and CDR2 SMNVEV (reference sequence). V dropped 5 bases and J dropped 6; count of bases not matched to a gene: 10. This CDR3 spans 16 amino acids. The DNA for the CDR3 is TGTGCCAGCAGTCCAGGGACAGGGGGCGTTTCCCATGGCTACACCTTC. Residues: CASSPGTGGVSHGYTF.

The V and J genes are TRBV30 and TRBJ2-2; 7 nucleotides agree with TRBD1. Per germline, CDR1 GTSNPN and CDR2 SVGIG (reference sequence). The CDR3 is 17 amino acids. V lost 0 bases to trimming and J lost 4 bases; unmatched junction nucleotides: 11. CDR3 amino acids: CAWSVPSTGLSTGELFF. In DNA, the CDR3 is TGTGCCTGGAGTGTACCTTCGACAGGGTTAAGCACCGGGGAGCTGTTTTTT.

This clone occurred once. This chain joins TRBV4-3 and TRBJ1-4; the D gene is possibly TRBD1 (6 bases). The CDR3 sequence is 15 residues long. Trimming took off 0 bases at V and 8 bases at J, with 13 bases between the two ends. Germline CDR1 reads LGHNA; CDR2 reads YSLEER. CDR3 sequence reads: CASSQEADSWEKLFF. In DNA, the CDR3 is TGCGCCAGCAGCCAAGAAGCGGACAGCTGGGAAAAACTGTTTTTT.

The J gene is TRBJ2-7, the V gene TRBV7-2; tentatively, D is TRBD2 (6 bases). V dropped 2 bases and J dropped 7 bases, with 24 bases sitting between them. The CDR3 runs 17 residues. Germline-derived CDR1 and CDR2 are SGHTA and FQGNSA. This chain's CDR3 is CASSLLWGTGGSQEQYF. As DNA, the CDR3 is TGTGCCAGCAGCTTACTTTGGGGAACCGGGGGTTCTCAAGAGCAGTACTTC.

In nucleotides, the CDR3 is TGCGCCAGCAGGCCCTCCGGGAGTTCCTATAATTCACCCCTCCACTTT. This sequence encodes CASRPSGSSYNSPLHF. The genes are TRBV4-1 and TRBJ1-6; no firm D call. The CDR3 consists of 16 residues. The V end was cut by 6 bases, the J end by 1 base, with 13 bases between. Germline V gene sequence: CDR1 MGHRA, CDR2 YSYEKL.

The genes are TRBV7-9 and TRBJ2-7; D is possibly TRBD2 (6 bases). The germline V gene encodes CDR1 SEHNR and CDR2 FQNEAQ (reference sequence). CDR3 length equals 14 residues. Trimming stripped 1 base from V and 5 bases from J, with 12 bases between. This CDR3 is CASSLGFGGDEQYF. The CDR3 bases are TGTGCCAGCAGCTTAGGGTTTGGAGGGGACGAGCAGTACTTC.

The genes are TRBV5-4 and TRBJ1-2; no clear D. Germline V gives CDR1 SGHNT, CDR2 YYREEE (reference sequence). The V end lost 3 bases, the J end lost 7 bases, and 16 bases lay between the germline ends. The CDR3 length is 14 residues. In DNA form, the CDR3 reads TGTGCCAGCAGCTCCCGTGCAGGTTTAGGTGGCTACACCTTC. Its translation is CASSSRAGLGGYTF.

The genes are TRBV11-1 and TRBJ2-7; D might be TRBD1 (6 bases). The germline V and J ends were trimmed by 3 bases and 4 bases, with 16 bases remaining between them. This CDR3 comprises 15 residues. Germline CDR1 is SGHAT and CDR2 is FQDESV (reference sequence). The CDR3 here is CASSLGLGTLYEQYF. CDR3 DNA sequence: TGTGCCAGCAGCTTGGGTCTAGGGACACTTTACGAGCAGTACTTC.

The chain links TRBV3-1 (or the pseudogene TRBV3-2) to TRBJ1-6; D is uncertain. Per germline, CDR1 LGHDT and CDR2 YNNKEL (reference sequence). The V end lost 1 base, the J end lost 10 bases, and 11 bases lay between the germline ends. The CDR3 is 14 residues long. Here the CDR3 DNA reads TGTGCCAGCAGCCAAGTCCCGTTTTCGTCACCCCTCCACTTT. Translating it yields CASSQVPFSSPLHF.

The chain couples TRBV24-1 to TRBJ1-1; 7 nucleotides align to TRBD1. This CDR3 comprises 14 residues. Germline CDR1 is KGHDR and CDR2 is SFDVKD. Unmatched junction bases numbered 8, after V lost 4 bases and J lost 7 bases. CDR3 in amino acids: CATSEPGTEDEAFF. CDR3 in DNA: TGTGCCACCAGTGAACCGGGGACAGAGGATGAAGCTTTCTTT.

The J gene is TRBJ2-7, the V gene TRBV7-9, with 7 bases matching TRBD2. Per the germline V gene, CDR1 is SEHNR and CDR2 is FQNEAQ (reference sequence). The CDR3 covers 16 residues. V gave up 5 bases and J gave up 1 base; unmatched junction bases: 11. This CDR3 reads CASSPETGGLSYEQYF. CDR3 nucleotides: TGTGCCAGCAGCCCAGAGACGGGGGGACTATCCTACGAGCAGTACTTC. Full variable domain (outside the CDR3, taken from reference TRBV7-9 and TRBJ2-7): DTGVSQNPRHKITKRGQNVTFRCDPISEHNRLYWYRQTLGQGPEFLTYFQNEAQLEKSRLLSDRFSAERPKGSFSTLEIQRTEQGDSAMYLCASSPETGGLSYEQYFGPGTRLTVT.

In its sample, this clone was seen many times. CDR3 sequence reads: CASSETNQGAFF. CDR3 nucleotide sequence: TGCGCCAGCAGTGAGACAAATCAGGGAGCTTTCTTT. This chain uses TRBV10-1 with TRBJ1-1, with D possibly TRBD1 on 5 matching bases. V was trimmed by 2 bases and J by 10 bases, leaving 11 bases between them. Germline CDR1 WNHNN, CDR2 SYGVQD (reference sequence). The CDR3 length is 12 residues.

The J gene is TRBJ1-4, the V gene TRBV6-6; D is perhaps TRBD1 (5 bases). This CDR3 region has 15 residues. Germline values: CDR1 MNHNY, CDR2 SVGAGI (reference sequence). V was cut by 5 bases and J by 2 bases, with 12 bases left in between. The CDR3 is CASSDPRGTNEKLFF. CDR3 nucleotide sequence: TGTGCCAGCAGTGACCCCCGGGGGACTAATGAAAAACTGTTTTTT.

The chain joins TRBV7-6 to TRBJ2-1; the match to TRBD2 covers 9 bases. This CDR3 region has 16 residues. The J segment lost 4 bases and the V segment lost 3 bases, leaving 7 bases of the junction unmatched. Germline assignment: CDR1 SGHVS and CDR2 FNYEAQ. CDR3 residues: CASSFQASGTYNEQFF. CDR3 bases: TGTGCCAGCAGCTTCCAAGCTAGCGGGACGTACAATGAGCAGTTCTTC.

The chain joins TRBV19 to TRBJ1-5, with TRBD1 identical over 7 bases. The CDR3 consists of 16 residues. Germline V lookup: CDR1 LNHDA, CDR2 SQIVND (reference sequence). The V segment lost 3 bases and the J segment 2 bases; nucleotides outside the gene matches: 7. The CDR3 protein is CASSIDRVNGNQPQHF. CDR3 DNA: TGTGCCAGTAGTATCGACAGGGTTAATGGCAATCAGCCCCAGCATTTT.

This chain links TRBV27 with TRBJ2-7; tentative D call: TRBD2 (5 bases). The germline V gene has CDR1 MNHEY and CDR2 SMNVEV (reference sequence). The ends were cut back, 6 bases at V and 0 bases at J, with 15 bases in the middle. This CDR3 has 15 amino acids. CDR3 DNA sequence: TGTGCCAGCAGCAAGTGGACTGTTGACTCCTACGAGCAGTACTTC. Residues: CASSKWTVDSYEQYF.